One and the same sample provided the 9 T cell receptor beta chains below, sequenced in a study of T cell responses to AZD1222 COVID-19 vaccine. TCRdb's table, derived via immunoSEQ multiplex PCR, lists solely in-frame clones and lacks some. The table lists approximately 110,000 clones, about nine tenths of them singletons. The sequencing here drew on peripheral blood, taken on day 0 of AZD1222 vaccination. All receptors derive from an adult in good health.

This chain connects TRBV11-2 to TRBJ2-7, with D perhaps being TRBD1 or TRBD2 (5 bases each). Trimming removed 1 base from V and 1 base from J, with 11 bases in between. CDR1 is SGHAT, CDR2 FQNNGV, per germline. This CDR3 comprises 15 residues. The DNA for the CDR3 is TGTGCCAGCAGCTTAGGGGGGATCAGGTCCTACGAGCAGTACTTC. Translating it yields CASSLGGIRSYEQYF.

The chain links TRBV4-3 to TRBJ2-3; 10 nucleotides align to TRBD2. The CDR3 has 20 amino acids. Germline V gene lookup returns CDR1 LGHNA and CDR2 YSLEER. The ends lost 0 bases at V and 1 base at J; junction bases unmatched: 13. The CDR3 DNA follows: TGCGCCAGCAGCCAAGATAGGACCAGCGGGGGGGCATGGGGCACAGATACGCAGTATTTT. Residues: CASSQDRTSGGAWGTDTQYF.

V usage is TRBV28 and J usage is TRBJ1-4, with 7 bases fitting TRBD1. The CDR3 totals 13 residues. Looked up from germline, CDR1 is MDHEN and CDR2 is SYDVKM. The V gene end was trimmed by 5 bases and the J gene end by 10 bases; junction bases not matched to a gene: 7. The CDR3 is CASSHGAGGKLFF. DNA of the CDR3: TGTGCCAGCAGTCACGGGGCAGGGGGAAAACTGTTTTTT.

This clone occurred once. This sequence joins TRBV11-2 and TRBJ2-5; D is perhaps TRBD1 (6 bases). This CDR3 has 15 amino acids. Germline CDR1 SGHAT, CDR2 FQNNGV. V was trimmed by 7 bases and J by 7 bases, leaving 22 bases between them. The CDR3, as DNA: TGTGCCAGCAACCCTCGAGGGGCAGGGGTAGGGACCCAGTACTTC. Its protein is CASNPRGAGVGTQYF.

V usage is TRBV6-5 and J usage is TRBJ2-7, with TRBD2 identical over 7 bases. Trimming took 8 bases from V and 2 from J; bases not matched to a gene: 12. Germline V lookup: CDR1 MNHEY, CDR2 SVGAGI. This CDR3 is 15 amino acids long. The CDR3 DNA follows: TGTGCCAGCCACACCCTCGGCGGGGGAACCTACGAGCAGTACTTC. As protein: CASHTLGGGTYEQYF.

This clone was picked up one time. The CDR3 sequence: CATAAGGNTEAFF. The CDR3 nucleotides read TGTGCCACCGCCGCGGGGGGGAACACTGAAGCTTTCTTT. The chain carries TRBV19 and TRBJ1-1; TRBD1 might be the D (5 bases). This CDR3 spans 13 amino acids. Germline loops: CDR1 LNHDA, CDR2 SQIVND (reference sequence). V was trimmed by 10 bases and J by 1 base, leaving 13 bases between them.

The chain combines TRBV19 with TRBJ1-1; D is uncertain. The CDR3 runs to 14 residues. Germline loops: CDR1 LNHDA, CDR2 SQIVND (reference sequence). V was cut by 7 bases and J by 0 bases, with 12 bases left in between. The CDR3 DNA follows: TGTGCCAGTAACACCGGACTGATGAACACTGAAGCTTTCTTT. Translated: CASNTGLMNTEAFF.

The V and J genes are TRBV5-4 and TRBJ1-1, with D perhaps TRBD1 (5 bases). There are 13 residues in the CDR3. The germline CDR1 and CDR2 sequences are SGHNT and YYREEE (reference sequence). The V end lost 4 bases, the J end lost 4 bases, and 11 bases lay between the germline ends. In nucleotides, the CDR3 is TGTGCCAGCAGCATTTCGGGGGGCACTGAAGCTTTCTTT. This gives the protein CASSISGGTEAFF.

The CDR3 region is CASGTGGQSTTEAFF. CDR3 DNA sequence: TGTGCCAGCGGGACTGGGGGGCAGTCGACCACTGAAGCTTTCTTT. The chain employs TRBV3-1 (or the pseudogene TRBV3-2) and TRBJ1-1; TRBD1 is a possible D gene (6 bases). The V gene's germline CDR1 is LGHDT and CDR2 YNNKEL (reference sequence). The CDR3 runs to 15 residues. V lost 8 bases and J 4 bases, leaving 20 bases between the germline ends.